Sequencing of this T cell receptor (beta chain) was carried out in a study of T cells in Graves' hyperthyroidism and ophthalmopathy. Study summary: The blood sample was taken at first diagnosis, before treatment began. General study findings and limits: Within blood appeared most thyroid clonotypes that had expanded above 0.001.

This clonotype was seen a handful of times. The antigen is unknown. Regions amplified from RNA transcripts were the TCR beta CDR3 regions. The TCR CDR3 was amplified in a first-round RT-PCR using the HTBI primer set. MiXCR was run by TCRdb on the multiplex PCR reads, yielding one entry per CDR3 protein. The sample comprises over 150,000 distinct CDR3 sequences, 17% of which are singletons, and about 56% rests with the top ten. Germline CDR1 is SGHDT and CDR2 is YYEEEE. Trimming cost V 5 bases and J 4 bases, with 10 bases left between them. The CDR3 is 12 amino acids. Exclusion criteria comprised uncontrolled infection, other autoimmune disease, pregnancy or lactation. Diagnosing involved the use of clinical symptoms, serum thyroxine and TRAb, thyroid ultrasound and orbital computed tomography.

The J gene is TRBJ2-7, the V gene TRBV5-6; weak D call: TRBD2 (5 bases). Sequencing used blood. This sequence was found in a woman in her forties or fifties with Graves' hyperthyroidism. CDR3 nucleotides: TGTGCCAGCAGTTTAGCGTCATACGAGCAGTACTTC. Its translation: CASSLASYEQYF.